Listed below are T cell receptor beta chains from one sample, sequenced in a study of T cells after yellow fever vaccination. TCRdb passed the 5' RACE reads through MiXCR, listing each CDR3 protein once. The sample yields more than 300,000 distinct CDR3 sequences, roughly a tenth seen once. This material consisted of CD4+ T cells sorted from PBMCs, taken 45 days after the yellow fever booster vaccination. These receptors came from a man aged 18 to 30 who received the YFV17D yellow fever vaccine. The CDR3 runs from the conserved cysteine through the conserved F or W. D genes are given only for firm matches. Clone size is not always given. Where it is, it says once, few, many or a class for expanded clones.

D gene	clone size	J gene	V gene	CDR3 protein	CDR3 DNA
.	.	TRBJ1-6	TRBV7-9	CASSLDRAGSSPLHF	TGTGCCAGCAGCTTAGACAGGGCGGGCTCCTCACCCCTCCACTTT
.	few	TRBJ1-6	TRBV12-3/TRBV12-4	CASRFEGRSSPLHF	TGTGCCAGCAGATTTGAGGGGAGGTCGTCACCCCTCCACTTT
TRBD1	many	TRBJ1-5	TRBV12-3/TRBV12-4	CASSLGTGDNQPQHF	TGTGCCAGCAGTTTAGGGACAGGCGATAATCAGCCCCAGCATTTT
.	many	TRBJ1-5	TRBV6-5	CASRYGRDQPQHF	TGTGCCAGCAGGTACGGACGGGATCAGCCCCAGCATTTT
.	.	TRBJ1-1	TRBV6-5	CASRRVGAIGAFF	TGTGCCAGCAGGAGGGTGGGGGCAATAGGAGCTTTCTTT
.	few	TRBJ2-3	TRBV30	CAWSAAISTDTQYF	TGTGCCTGGAGTGCCGCGATCAGCACAGATACGCAGTATTTT
.	.	TRBJ1-2	TRBV7-9	CASSRTLRGGSRGYTF	TGTGCCAGCAGCAGGACGCTGAGGGGGGGATCGCGTGGCTACACCTTC
TRBD1	many	TRBJ2-5	TRBV7-2	CASSLSTGVGQETQYF	TGTGCCAGCAGCTTGTCGACAGGGGTGGGGCAAGAGACCCAGTACTTC
.	.	TRBJ2-7	TRBV30	CAWNPARTVSYEQYF	TGTGCCTGGAATCCTGCGCGGACAGTCTCCTACGAGCAGTACTTC
.	many	TRBJ2-3	TRBV12-3/TRBV12-4	CASSRGESTDTQYF	TGTGCCAGCAGTAGGGGGGAAAGCACAGATACGCAGTATTTT
TRBD2	many	TRBJ2-3	TRBV18	CASSPPSGGSDTQYF	TGTGCCAGCTCACCACCTAGCGGGGGGTCAGATACGCAGTATTTT
.	many	TRBJ2-1	TRBV5-1	CASSLSVTYNEQFF	TGCGCCAGCAGCTTGTCGGTTACCTACAATGAGCAGTTCTTC
TRBD2	.	TRBJ2-2	TRBV11-3	CASSFGRWAGELFF	TGTGCCAGCAGCTTCGGGAGGTGGGCCGGGGAGCTGTTTTTT
TRBD2	.	TRBJ2-5	TRBV5-1	CASSFFASGGLQETQYF	TGCGCCAGCAGCTTTTTCGCTAGCGGGGGTCTACAAGAGACCCAGTACTTC
.	few	TRBJ1-3	TRBV4-1	CASSPLGDGAGNTIYF	TGCGCCAGCAGCCCTCTTGGGGACGGGGCTGGAAACACCATATATTTT
.	few	TRBJ2-2	TRBV7-2	CASRKGLATGGELFF	TGTGCCAGCAGAAAGGGACTCGCGACGGGTGGGGAGCTGTTTTTT
.	many	TRBJ2-1	TRBV23-1	CASSQSEALPHEQFF	TGCGCCAGCAGTCAATCGGAGGCCTTACCCCATGAGCAGTTCTTC
.	.	TRBJ1-4	TRBV5-1	CASSLETFPTTNEKLFF	TGCGCCAGCAGCTTGGAGACGTTTCCTACAACTAATGAAAAACTGTTTTTT
.	many	TRBJ2-3	TRBV29-1	CSVRPQRGTDTQYF	TGCAGCGTTCGTCCCCAAAGGGGCACAGATACGCAGTATTTT
.	few	TRBJ1-5	TRBV12-3/TRBV12-4	CASRMVDSNQPQHF	TGTGCCAGCAGGATGGTGGATAGCAATCAGCCCCAGCATTTT
.	few	TRBJ2-1	TRBV5-6	CASSSRRTEQFF	TGTGCCAGCAGCTCGAGGAGGACTGAGCAGTTCTTC
TRBD1	few	TRBJ2-2	TRBV7-3	CASSPTRDRGTGELFF	TGTGCCAGCAGTCCAACCCGGGACAGGGGCACCGGGGAGCTGTTTTTT
TRBD1	many	TRBJ1-6	TRBV12-3/TRBV12-4	CASSPGGSSISPLHF	TGTGCCAGCAGCCCAGGGGGCTCATCCATTTCACCCCTCCACTTT
TRBD1	.	TRBJ1-2	TRBV12-3/TRBV12-4	CASSFRQGRGYTF	TGTGCCAGCAGTTTCAGACAGGGGAGAGGCTACACCTTC
TRBD1	few	TRBJ1-5	TRBV29-1	CSVGQGGQPQHF	TGCAGCGTCGGACAGGGTGGGCAGCCCCAGCATTTT
.	few	TRBJ2-5	TRBV2	CASSEGSVVETQYF	TGTGCCAGCAGTGAGGGCAGCGTCGTCGAGACCCAGTACTTC
TRBD2	.	TRBJ2-1	TRBV14	CASSQGTTSGRAYNEQFF	TGTGCCAGCAGCCAAGGGACGACTAGCGGGCGGGCCTACAATGAGCAGTTCTTC
.	.	TRBJ2-7	TRBV27	CASSSRGAPYEQYF	TGTGCCAGCAGTTCCAGGGGGGCTCCCTACGAGCAGTACTTC
TRBD1	.	TRBJ2-7	TRBV7-8	CASSSRQGRHEQYF	TGTGCCAGCAGCTCCAGACAGGGACGTCACGAGCAGTACTTC
.	few	TRBJ2-5	TRBV6-6	CASTDVRETQYF	TGTGCCAGCACTGACGTCCGAGAGACCCAGTACTTC
TRBD2	many	TRBJ2-5	TRBV5-1	CASSSGLAEETQYF	TGCGCCAGCAGCTCGGGACTAGCGGAAGAGACCCAGTACTTC
.	.	TRBJ1-6	TRBV10-3	CAISDERSSYNSPLHF	TGTGCCATCAGTGATGAACGGAGCTCCTATAATTCACCCCTCCACTTT
TRBD1	many	TRBJ2-6	TRBV6-5	CASRSSGQGAFRSGANVLTF	TGTGCCAGCAGGTCCTCAGGACAGGGGGCTTTTCGTAGTGGGGCCAACGTCCTGACTTTC
.	.	TRBJ2-3	TRBV6-1	CASSETPDHTDTQYF	TGTGCCAGCAGTGAGACTCCCGACCACACAGATACGCAGTATTTT
.	.	TRBJ2-2	TRBV7-2	CASSRRMRTGELFF	TGTGCCAGCAGCCGTCGAATGCGGACCGGGGAGCTGTTTTTT
.	.	TRBJ1-1	TRBV4-1	CASSREGENTEAFF	TGCGCCAGCAGCCGAGAGGGAGAGAACACTGAAGCTTTCTTT
.	few	TRBJ2-1	TRBV18	CASSPDRRSYNEQFF	TGTGCCAGCTCCCCAGACAGGAGGAGCTACAATGAGCAGTTCTTC
.	.	TRBJ2-7	TRBV5-1	CASSLEGGRYEQYF	TGCGCCAGCAGCTTAGAGGGGGGTCGCTACGAGCAGTACTTC
TRBD1	.	TRBJ1-5	TRBV5-5	CASSLEEGRQGTINQPQHF	TGTGCCAGCAGCTTGGAGGAAGGGAGACAGGGGACGATCAATCAGCCCCAGCATTTT